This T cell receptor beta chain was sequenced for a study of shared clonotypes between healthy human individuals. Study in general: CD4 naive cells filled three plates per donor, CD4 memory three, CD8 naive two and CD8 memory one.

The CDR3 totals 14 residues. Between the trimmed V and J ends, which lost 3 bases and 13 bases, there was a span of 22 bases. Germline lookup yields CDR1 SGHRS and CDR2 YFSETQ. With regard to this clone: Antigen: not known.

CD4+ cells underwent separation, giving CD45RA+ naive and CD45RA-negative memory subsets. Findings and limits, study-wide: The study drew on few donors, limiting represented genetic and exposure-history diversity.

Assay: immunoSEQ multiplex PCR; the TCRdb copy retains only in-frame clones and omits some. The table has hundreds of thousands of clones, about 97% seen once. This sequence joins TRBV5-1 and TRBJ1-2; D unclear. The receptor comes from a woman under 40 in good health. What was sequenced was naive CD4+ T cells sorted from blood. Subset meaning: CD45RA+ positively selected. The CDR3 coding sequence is TGCGCCAGCAGCTACGAAGGGATTGTAAGTCTCTCCACCTTC. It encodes CASSYEGIVSLSTF. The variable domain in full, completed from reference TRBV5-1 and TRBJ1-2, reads KAGVTQTPRYLIKTRGQQVTLSCSPISGHRSVSWYQQTPGQGLQFLFEYFSETQRNKGNFPGRFSGRQFSNSRSEMNVSTLELGDSALYLCASSYEGIVSLSTFGSGTRLTVV.